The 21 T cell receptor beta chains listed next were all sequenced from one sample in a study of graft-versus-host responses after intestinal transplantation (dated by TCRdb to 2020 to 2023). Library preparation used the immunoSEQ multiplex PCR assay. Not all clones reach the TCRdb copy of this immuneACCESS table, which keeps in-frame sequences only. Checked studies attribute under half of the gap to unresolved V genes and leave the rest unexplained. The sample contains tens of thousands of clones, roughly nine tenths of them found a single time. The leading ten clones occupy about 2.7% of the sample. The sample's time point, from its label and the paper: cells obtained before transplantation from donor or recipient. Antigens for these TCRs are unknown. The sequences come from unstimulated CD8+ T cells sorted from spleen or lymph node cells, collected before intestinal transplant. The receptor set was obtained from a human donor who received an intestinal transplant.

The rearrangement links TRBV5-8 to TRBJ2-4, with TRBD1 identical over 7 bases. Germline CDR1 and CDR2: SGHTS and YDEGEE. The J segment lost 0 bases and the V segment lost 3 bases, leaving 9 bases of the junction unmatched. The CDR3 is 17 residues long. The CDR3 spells CASSWRQGLVAKNIQYF. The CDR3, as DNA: TGTGCCAGCAGCTGGAGACAGGGCCTGGTAGCCAAAAACATTCAGTACTTC. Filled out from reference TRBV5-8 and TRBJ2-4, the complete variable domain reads EAGVTQSPTHLIKTRGQQATLRCSPISGHTSVYWYQQALGLGLQFLLWYDEGEERNRGNFPPRFSGRQFPNYSSELNVNALELEDSALYLCASSWRQGLVAKNIQYFGAGTRLSVL.

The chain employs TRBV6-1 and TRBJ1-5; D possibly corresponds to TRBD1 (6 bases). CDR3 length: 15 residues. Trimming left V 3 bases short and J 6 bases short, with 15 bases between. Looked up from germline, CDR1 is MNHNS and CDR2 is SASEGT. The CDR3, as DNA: TGTGCCAGCAGTGACTCCGCAGGGGAGGGTCAGCCCCAGCATTTT. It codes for CASSDSAGEGQPQHF.

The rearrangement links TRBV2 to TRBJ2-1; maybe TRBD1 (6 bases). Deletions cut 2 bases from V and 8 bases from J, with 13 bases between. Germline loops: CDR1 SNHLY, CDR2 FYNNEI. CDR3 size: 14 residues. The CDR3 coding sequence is TGTGCCAGCAGTGAATCTCACCCAGGGGATGAGCAGTTCTTC. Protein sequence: CASSESHPGDEQFF.

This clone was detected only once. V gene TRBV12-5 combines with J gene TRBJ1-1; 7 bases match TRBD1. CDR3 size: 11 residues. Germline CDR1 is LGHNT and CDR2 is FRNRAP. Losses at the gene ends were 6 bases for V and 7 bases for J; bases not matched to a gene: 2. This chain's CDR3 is CASGYRGEAFF. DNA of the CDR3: TGTGCTAGTGGCTACAGGGGTGAAGCTTTCTTT.

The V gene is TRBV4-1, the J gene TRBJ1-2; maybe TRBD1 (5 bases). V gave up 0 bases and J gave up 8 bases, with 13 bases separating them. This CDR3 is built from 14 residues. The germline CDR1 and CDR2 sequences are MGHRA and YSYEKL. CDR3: CASSQDPGAQGYTF. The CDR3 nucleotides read TGCGCCAGCAGCCAAGATCCTGGGGCGCAGGGCTACACCTTC.

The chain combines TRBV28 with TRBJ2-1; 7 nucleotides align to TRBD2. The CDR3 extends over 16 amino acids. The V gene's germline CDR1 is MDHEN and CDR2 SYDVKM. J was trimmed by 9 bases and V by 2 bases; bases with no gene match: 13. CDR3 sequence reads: CASSLGDGTIGSEQFF. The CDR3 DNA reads TGTGCCAGCAGTTTAGGGGATGGGACTATAGGTTCTGAGCAGTTCTTC.

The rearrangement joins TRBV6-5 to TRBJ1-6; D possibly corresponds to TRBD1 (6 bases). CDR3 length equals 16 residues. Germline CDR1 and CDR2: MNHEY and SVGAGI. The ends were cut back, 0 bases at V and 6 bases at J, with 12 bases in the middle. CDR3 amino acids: CASSYSTRGSNSPLHF. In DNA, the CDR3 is TGTGCCAGCAGTTACTCGACCAGGGGAAGTAATTCACCCCTCCACTTT.

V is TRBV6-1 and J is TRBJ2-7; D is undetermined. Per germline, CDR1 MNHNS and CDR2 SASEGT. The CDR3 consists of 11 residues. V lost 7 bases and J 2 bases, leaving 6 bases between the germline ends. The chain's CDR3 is CASNSPYEQYF. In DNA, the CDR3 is TGTGCCAGCAATTCTCCCTACGAGCAGTACTTC.

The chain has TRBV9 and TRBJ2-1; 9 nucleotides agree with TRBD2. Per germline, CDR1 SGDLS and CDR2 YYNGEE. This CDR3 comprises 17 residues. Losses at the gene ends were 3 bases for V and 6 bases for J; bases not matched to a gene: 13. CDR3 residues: CASSGTSRAGGPNEQFF. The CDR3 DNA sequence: TGTGCCAGCAGCGGGACCTCCAGGGCGGGAGGGCCCAATGAGCAGTTCTTC.

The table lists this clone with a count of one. CDR3 coding DNA: TGTGCCAGCAGTTTCAGGGAAAACACTGAAGCTTTCTTT. This encodes CASSFRENTEAFF. This chain uses TRBV28 with TRBJ1-1, with a weak D call TRBD1 (5 bases). CDR1 MDHEN and CDR2 SYDVKM come from the germline V gene. V shed 3 bases and J shed 2 bases, with 7 bases lying between them. The CDR3 length is 13 residues.

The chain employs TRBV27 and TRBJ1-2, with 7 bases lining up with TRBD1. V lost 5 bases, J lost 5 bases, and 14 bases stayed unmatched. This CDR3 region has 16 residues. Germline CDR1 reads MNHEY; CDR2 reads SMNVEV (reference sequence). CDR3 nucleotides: TGTGCCAGCAGTGACGACTCTACAGGGGTGTGGTATGGCTACACCTTC. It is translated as CASSDDSTGVWYGYTF.

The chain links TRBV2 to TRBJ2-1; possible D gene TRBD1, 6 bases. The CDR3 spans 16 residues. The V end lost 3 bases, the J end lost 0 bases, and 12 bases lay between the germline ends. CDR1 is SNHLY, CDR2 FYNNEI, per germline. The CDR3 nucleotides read TGTGCCAGCAGTGAGTACAGGGAAGGCTCCTACAATGAGCAGTTCTTC. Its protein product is CASSEYREGSYNEQFF.

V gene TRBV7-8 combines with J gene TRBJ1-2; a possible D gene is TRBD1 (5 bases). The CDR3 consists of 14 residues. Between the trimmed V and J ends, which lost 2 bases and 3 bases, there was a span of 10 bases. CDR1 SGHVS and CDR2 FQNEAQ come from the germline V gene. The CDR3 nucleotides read TGTGCCAGCAGCTTATCAACAGGCTACTATGGCTACACCTTC. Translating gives CASSLSTGYYGYTF.

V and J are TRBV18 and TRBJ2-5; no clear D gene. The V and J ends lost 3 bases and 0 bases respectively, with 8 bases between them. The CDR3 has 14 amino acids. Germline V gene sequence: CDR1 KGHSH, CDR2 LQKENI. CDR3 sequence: CASSPTDNQETQYF. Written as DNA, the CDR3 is TGTGCCAGCTCACCCACTGACAACCAAGAGACCCAGTACTTC. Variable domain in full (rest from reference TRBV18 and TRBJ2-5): NAGVMQNPRHLVRRRGQEARLRCSPMKGHSHVYWYRQLPEEGLKFMVYLQKENIIDESGMPKERFSAEFPKEGPSILRIQQVVRGDSAAYFCASSPTDNQETQYFGPGTRLLVL.

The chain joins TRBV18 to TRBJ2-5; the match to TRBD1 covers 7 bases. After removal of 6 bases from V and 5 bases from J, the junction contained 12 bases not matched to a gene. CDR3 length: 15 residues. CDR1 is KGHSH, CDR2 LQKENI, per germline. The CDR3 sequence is CASSVKGAVRETQYF. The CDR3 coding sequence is TGTGCCAGCTCGGTCAAGGGGGCCGTCCGGGAGACCCAGTACTTC.

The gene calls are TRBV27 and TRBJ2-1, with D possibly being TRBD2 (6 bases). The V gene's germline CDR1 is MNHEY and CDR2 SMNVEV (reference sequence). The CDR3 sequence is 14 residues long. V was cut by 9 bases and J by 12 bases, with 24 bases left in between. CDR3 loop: CASHPSGVGGAQFF. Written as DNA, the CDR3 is TGTGCCAGTCATCCTTCAGGTGTGGGAGGTGCGCAGTTCTTC.

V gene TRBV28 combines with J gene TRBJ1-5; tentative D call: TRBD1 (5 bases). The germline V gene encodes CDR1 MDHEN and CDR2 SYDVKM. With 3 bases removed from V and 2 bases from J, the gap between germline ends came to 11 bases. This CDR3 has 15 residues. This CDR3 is CASSLVGGGNQPQHF. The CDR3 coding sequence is TGTGCCAGCAGTTTGGTGGGGGGAGGCAATCAGCCCCAGCATTTT. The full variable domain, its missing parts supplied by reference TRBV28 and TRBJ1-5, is DVKVTQSSRYLVKRTGEKVFLECVQDMDHENMFWYRQDPGLGLRLIYFSYDVKMKEKGDIPEGYSVSREKKERFSLILESASTNQTSMYLCASSLVGGGNQPQHFGDGTRLSIL.

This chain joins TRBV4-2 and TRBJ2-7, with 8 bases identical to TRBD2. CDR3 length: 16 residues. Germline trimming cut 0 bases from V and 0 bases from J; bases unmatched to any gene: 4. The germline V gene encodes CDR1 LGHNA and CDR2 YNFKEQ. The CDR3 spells CASSQDERGGSYEQYF. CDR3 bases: TGTGCCAGCAGCCAAGATGAACGGGGGGGCTCCTACGAGCAGTACTTC.

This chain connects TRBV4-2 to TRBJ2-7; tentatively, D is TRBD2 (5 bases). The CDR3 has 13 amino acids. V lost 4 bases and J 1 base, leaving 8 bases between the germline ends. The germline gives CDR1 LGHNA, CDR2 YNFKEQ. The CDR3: CASSPGVSYEQYF. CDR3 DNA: TGTGCCAGCAGCCCCGGGGTTTCCTACGAGCAGTACTTC.

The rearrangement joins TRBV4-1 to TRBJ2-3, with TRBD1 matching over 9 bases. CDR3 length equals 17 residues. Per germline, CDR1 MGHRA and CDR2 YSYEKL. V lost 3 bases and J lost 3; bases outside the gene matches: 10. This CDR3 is CASSQGHGTGLTDTQYF. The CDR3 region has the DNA TGCGCCAGCAGCCAGGGGCACGGGACAGGGTTAACAGATACGCAGTATTTT.

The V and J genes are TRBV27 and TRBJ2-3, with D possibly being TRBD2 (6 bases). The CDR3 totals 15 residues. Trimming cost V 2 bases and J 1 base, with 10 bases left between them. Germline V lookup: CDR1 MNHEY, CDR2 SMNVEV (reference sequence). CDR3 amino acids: CASSLNAGRTDTQYF. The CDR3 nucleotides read TGTGCCAGCAGTTTAAATGCGGGACGCACAGATACGCAGTATTTT.